One and the same sample provided the 2 T cell receptor beta chains below, sequenced in a study of identical twins. TCRdb reanalysed the 5' RACE reads using MiXCR and keeps one entry per CDR3 protein. This sample has 200,000 to 250,000 distinct CDR3 sequences, with approximately 7% found just once. The same data also went into a second study, on yellow fever vaccine responses in identical twins.

Sample: memory (CD45RO+) T cells sorted from blood. The receptor source for this set is a woman in her late teens or twenties in good health.

The chain has TRBV27 and TRBJ2-1; no clear D gene. This CDR3 is built from 14 residues. Germline CDR1 and CDR2: MNHEY and SMNVEV (reference sequence). V lost 3 bases and J 4 bases, leaving 10 bases between the germline ends. The CDR3 nucleotides read TGTGCCAGCAGTTTCATTCATCCGTACAATGAGCAGTTCTTC. This sequence encodes CASSFIHPYNEQFF.

This clonotype was found a few times. CDR3 amino acids: CSVSGTSSYNEQFF. Here the CDR3 DNA reads TGCAGCGTTTCCGGGACTAGCTCCTACAATGAGCAGTTCTTC. This chain joins TRBV29-1 and TRBJ2-1, with 8 nucleotides matching TRBD2. CDR3 length equals 14 residues. V lost 5 bases and J lost 0; bases outside the gene matches: 3. The germline CDR1 and CDR2 sequences are SQVTM and ANQGSEA.